The clone carrying this T cell receptor beta chain came up a few times. No antigen is known for it. This sample is drawn from a study of T cells after yellow fever vaccination. Turning to the study itself: When fractions had low cell numbers, they were prepared with SMART-Seq v4 Ultra Low Input. Whole-study results and caveats: Researchers report a weaker secondary response that nonetheless peaked faster, day 5 versus 15.

The CDR3 runs to 16 residues. The V gene lost 2 bases and the J gene lost 0 bases, with 14 bases spanning the gap. Looked up from germline, CDR1 is SGHDT and CDR2 is YYEEEE. MiXCR, run by TCRdb on the 5' RACE reads, gives a single entry per CDR3 protein. The sample has approximately 330,000 distinct CDR3 sequences, approximately 4% seen once. This clonotype originated in a young man who received the YFV17D yellow fever vaccine. The material was PBMCs, obtained 5 days after the yellow fever booster vaccination. The chain uses TRBV5-6 and TRBJ2-5; a weak D match, TRBD1 (6 bases). CDR3 nucleotide sequence: TGTGCCAGCAGCTTACTAACAGGGTGGTACCAAGAGACCCAGTACTTC. Residues: CASSLLTGWYQETQYF.